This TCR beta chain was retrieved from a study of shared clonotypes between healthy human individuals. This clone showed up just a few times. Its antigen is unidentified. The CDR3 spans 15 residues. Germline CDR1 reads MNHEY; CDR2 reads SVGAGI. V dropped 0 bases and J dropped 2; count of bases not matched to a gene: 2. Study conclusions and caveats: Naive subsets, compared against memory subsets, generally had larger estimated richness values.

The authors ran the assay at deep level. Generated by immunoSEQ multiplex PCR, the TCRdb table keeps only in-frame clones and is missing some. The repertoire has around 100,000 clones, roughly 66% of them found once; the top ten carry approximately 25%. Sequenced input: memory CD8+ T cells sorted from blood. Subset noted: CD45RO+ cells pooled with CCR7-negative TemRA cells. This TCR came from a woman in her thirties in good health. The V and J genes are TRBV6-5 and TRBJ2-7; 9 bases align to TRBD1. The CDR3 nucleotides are TGTGCCAGCAGTTACTCGGGGACAGGGCCCTACGAGCAGTACTTC. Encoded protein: CASSYSGTGPYEQYF.